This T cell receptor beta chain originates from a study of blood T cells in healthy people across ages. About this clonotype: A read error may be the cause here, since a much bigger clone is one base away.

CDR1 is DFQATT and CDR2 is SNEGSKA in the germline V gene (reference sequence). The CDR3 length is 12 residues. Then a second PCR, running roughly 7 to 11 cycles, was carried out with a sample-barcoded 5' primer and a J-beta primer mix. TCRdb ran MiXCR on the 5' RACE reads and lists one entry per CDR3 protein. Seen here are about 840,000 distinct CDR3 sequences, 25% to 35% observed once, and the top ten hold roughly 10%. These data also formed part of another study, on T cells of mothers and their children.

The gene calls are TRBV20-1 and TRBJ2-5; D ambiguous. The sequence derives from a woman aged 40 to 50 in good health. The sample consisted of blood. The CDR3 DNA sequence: TGCAGGGCCACGACTTTCAGGGAGACCCAGTACTTC. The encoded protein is CRATTFRETQYF.